The next 9 T cell receptor beta chains were all read from a single sample in a study of blood T cell repertoires in COVID-19 (dated by TCRdb to the early 2020s). Library construction relied on the immunoSEQ multiplex PCR assay. Not all clones reach the TCRdb copy of this immuneACCESS table, which keeps in-frame sequences only. Checked studies attribute under half of the gap to unresolved V genes and leave the rest unexplained. A total of hundreds of thousands of clones appear in this sample, around 88% of them only once. The ten largest clones take up 5.5% to 6.5% of the sample. Sequencing was carried out using peripheral blood. These receptor sequences come from an elderly woman with COVID-19, enrolled during active disease.

V is TRBV29-1 and J is TRBJ2-1, with D possibly being TRBD1 (7 bases). The V end was cut by 3 bases, the J end by 9 bases, with 15 bases between. Germline CDR1 reads SQVTM; CDR2 reads ANQGSEA. The length of the CDR3 is 13 residues. This CDR3 reads CSVDGQGGGEQFF. The CDR3 region has the DNA TGCAGCGTTGATGGTCAGGGGGGAGGTGAGCAGTTCTTC.

The gene calls are TRBV18 and TRBJ1-1; 9 bases fit TRBD1. J gave up 7 bases and V 3 bases, and 3 bases lay outside the gene matches. CDR1 KGHSH and CDR2 LQKENI come from the germline V gene. This CDR3 spans 13 amino acids. The CDR3: CASSPLTGGEAFF. CDR3 sequence (DNA): TGTGCCAGCTCACCTCTGACAGGGGGTGAAGCTTTCTTT.

The chain recombines TRBV24-1 with TRBJ2-3, with D perhaps TRBD2 (6 bases). CDR3 length: 14 amino acids. Per germline, CDR1 KGHDR and CDR2 SFDVKD. Trimming stripped 6 bases from V and 1 base from J, with 10 bases between. CDR3 nucleotides: TGTGCCACCAGTATAGGAGGGGGCACAGATACGCAGTATTTT. Amino acids: CATSIGGGTDTQYF.

The table lists this clone with a few counts. The genes are TRBV24-1 and TRBJ1-5; 9 nucleotides agree with TRBD1. V lost 8 bases and J lost 4; bases outside the gene matches: 5. The CDR3 totals 14 residues. Per germline, CDR1 KGHDR and CDR2 SFDVKD. CDR3 amino acids: CATTPGQGNQPQHF. Here the CDR3 DNA reads TGTGCCACCACCCCCGGACAGGGGAATCAGCCCCAGCATTTT.

This rearrangement joins TRBV5-4 to TRBJ2-3; D perhaps matches TRBD2 (6 bases). Germline V lookup: CDR1 SGHNT, CDR2 YYREEE (reference sequence). CDR3 length: 15 amino acids. Trimming took 3 bases from V and 2 from J, leaving 13 bases between them. The CDR3 DNA reads as TGTGCCAGCAGCTCCTCGCGGGGAATCACAGATACGCAGTATTTT. Encoded protein: CASSSSRGITDTQYF.

V gene TRBV18 combines with J gene TRBJ2-3; 9 bases agree with TRBD2. The V segment lost 0 bases and the J segment 4 bases; nucleotides outside the gene matches: 2. This CDR3 is built from 15 residues. CDR1 is KGHSH, CDR2 LQKENI, per germline. The CDR3 reads CASSPPSGGPDTQYF. Here the CDR3 DNA reads TGTGCCAGCTCACCACCTAGCGGGGGCCCAGATACGCAGTATTTT.

The CDR3 DNA reads TGTGCCAGTAGGTCGGGGGAGGGTGATCAGCCCCAGCATTTT. Residues: CASRSGEGDQPQHF. The chain combines TRBV19 with TRBJ1-5, with D possibly matching TRBD1 (5 bases). This CDR3 comprises 14 residues. V dropped 6 bases and J dropped 5 bases, with 14 bases sitting between them. The germline CDR1 and CDR2 sequences are LNHDA and SQIVND (reference sequence).

V usage is TRBV30 and J usage is TRBJ1-6; 7 nucleotides agree with TRBD1. The CDR3 loop spans 13 amino acids. Trimming took 2 bases from V and 14 from J; bases not matched to a gene: 9. In germline, CDR1 is GTSNPN, CDR2 SVGIG (reference sequence). In nucleotides, the CDR3 is TGTGCCTGGAGTATTGACAGGGTCCAGACCCTCCACTTT. Amino acid sequence: CAWSIDRVQTLHF.

CDR3 protein: CASSYRGRTDTQYF. CDR3 DNA sequence: TGTGCCAGCAGTTACCGCGGGCGCACAGATACGCAGTATTTT. The V call is TRBV6-6, the J call TRBJ2-3, with D possibly TRBD2 on 5 matching bases. V was cut by 2 bases and J by 1 base, with 7 bases left in between. CDR1 is MNHNY, CDR2 SVGAGI, per germline (reference sequence). There are 14 residues in the CDR3.